This T cell receptor beta chain was identified during a study of blood T cells in healthy people across ages. General study results and limits: TCR beta diversity per million T cells fell roughly linearly with age.

V shed 7 bases, J shed 4 bases, and the junction held 4 bases outside the gene matches. The CDR3 is 13 amino acids. Germline CDR1 is ENHRY and CDR2 is SYGVKD. Primed by a sample-barcoded 5' primer and a J-beta primer mix, a second PCR proceeded for roughly 7 to 11 cycles. TCRdb re-analysed the 5' RACE reads in MiXCR, keeping a single row per CDR3 protein. The sample lists roughly 830,000 distinct CDR3 sequences; under 80% were seen once. Details on this clonotype: Its cognate antigen is unknown.

V and J are TRBV10-3 and TRBJ2-7, with TRBD1 identical over 10 bases. Specimen: blood. The receptor was derived from a man aged 25-45 years in good health. The CDR3 DNA is TGTGCCATCACAAGGGGACAGGGGTACGAGCAGTACTTC. Its protein product is CAITRGQGYEQYF.